The present entry profiles one T cell receptor beta chain with its context. The antigen remains undetermined. These data are taken from a study of CD8 T cells in Susac syndrome. Germline assignment: CDR1 LNHDA and CDR2 SQIVND (reference sequence). Trimming removed 5 bases at V and 7 bases at J, with 14 bases between. The CDR3 consists of 14 residues. Random hexamers were used to reverse transcribe the RNA input (roughly 0.5 to 1 ug). The immunoSEQ assay covered 54 Vbeta and 13 Jbeta segments for CDR3. MiXCR was run by TCRdb on the immunoSEQ multiplex PCR reads, yielding one entry per CDR3 protein. The profile shows around 150,000 distinct CDR3 sequences, 95% of them singletons. TCR beta sequencing covered blood CD8+ and CD4+ T cells. TEMRA cells were FACS-enriched, and CD8+ and CD4+ T cells were isolated negatively. General study points: The authors acknowledged that the study's TCR sequencing and HLA analysis involved relatively few individuals.

Material: CD4+ T cells from PBMCs. The sequence was obtained from a human donor with multiple sclerosis. V and J are TRBV19 and TRBJ2-2; tentative D call: TRBD2 (5 bases). The CDR3 loop is CASSPSGVGGELFF. Written as DNA, the CDR3 is TGTGCCAGTAGTCCCTCCGGGGTTGGCGGGGAGCTGTTTTTT.